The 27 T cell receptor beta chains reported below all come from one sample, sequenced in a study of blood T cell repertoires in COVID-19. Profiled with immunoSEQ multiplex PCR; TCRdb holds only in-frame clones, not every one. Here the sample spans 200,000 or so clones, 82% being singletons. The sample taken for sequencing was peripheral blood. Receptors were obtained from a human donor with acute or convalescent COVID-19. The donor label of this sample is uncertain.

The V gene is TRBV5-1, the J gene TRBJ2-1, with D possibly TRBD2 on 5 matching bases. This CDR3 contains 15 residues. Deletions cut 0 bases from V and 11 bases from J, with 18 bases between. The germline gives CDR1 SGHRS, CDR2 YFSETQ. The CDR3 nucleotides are TGCGCCAGCAGCTTGGAAGCGGCCCCCCTCGGGAAGCAGTTCTTC. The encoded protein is CASSLEAAPLGKQFF.

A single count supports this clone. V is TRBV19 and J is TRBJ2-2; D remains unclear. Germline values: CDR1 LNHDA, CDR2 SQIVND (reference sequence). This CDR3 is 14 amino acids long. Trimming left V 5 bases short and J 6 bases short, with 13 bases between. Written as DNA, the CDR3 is TGTGCCAGTAGTTTCGACCGAGGTGCCGGGGAGCTGTTTTTT. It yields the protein CASSFDRGAGELFF.

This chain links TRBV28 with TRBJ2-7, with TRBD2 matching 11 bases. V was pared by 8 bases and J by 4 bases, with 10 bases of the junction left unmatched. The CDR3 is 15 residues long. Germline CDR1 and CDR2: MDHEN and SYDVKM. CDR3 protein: CASGTPGLAVYEQYF. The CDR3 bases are TGTGCCAGCGGAACACCGGGACTAGCGGTATACGAGCAGTACTTC.

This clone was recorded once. The CDR3 DNA follows: TGTGCCAGCAGCCAAGAATCGGGGGGAGTTTGGACCGGGGAGCTGTTTTTT. Translated, it gives CASSQESGGVWTGELFF. V and J are TRBV4-2 and TRBJ2-2; TRBD2 agrees at 7 bases. The CDR3 contains 17 residues. CDR1 LGHNA and CDR2 YNFKEQ come from the germline V gene. The V and J ends lost 0 bases and 5 bases, in that order; junction bases with no gene match: 9.

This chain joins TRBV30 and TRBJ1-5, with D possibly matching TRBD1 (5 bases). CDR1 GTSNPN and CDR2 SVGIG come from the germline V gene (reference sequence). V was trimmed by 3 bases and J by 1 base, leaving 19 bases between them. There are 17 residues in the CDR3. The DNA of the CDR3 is TGTGCCTGGAGACGAGCAGGGCAGCCCCGAAGCAATCAGCCCCAGCATTTT. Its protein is CAWRRAGQPRSNQPQHF. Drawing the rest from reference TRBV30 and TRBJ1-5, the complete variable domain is SQTIHQWPATLVQPVGSPLSLECTVEGTSNPNLYWYRQAAGRGLQLLFYSVGIGQISSEVPQNLSASRPQDRQFILSSKKLLLSDSGFYLCAWRRAGQPRSNQPQHFGDGTRLSIL.

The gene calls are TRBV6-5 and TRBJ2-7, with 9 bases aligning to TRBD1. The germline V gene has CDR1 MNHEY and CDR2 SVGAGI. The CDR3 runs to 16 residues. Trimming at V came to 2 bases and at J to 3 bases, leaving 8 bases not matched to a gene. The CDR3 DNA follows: TGTGCCAGCAGTTACCAGGGACAGGGTGGCCGCTACGAGCAGTACTTC. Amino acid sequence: CASSYQGQGGRYEQYF.

In DNA form, the CDR3 reads TGTGCCAGCAGCTTAGACAGGGGCAGCTCTGGAAACACCATATATTTT. Its translation is CASSLDRGSSGNTIYF. The rearrangement uses TRBV11-2 and TRBJ1-3, with D perhaps TRBD1 (6 bases). CDR3 length equals 16 residues. The V gene lost 0 bases and the J gene lost 0 bases, with 9 bases spanning the gap. The germline V gene has CDR1 SGHAT and CDR2 FQNNGV.

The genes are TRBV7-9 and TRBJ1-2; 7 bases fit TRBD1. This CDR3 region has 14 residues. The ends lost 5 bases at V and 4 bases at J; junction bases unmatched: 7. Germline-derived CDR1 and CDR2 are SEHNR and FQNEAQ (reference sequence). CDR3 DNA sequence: TGTGCCAGCAGCGGCTCATACAGGGGCTATGGCTACACCTTC. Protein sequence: CASSGSYRGYGYTF. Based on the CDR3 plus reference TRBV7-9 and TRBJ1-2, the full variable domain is DTGVSQNPRHKITKRGQNVTFRCDPISEHNRLYWYRQTLGQGPEFLTYFQNEAQLEKSRLLSDRFSAERPKGSFSTLEIQRTEQGDSAMYLCASSGSYRGYGYTFGSGTRLTVV.

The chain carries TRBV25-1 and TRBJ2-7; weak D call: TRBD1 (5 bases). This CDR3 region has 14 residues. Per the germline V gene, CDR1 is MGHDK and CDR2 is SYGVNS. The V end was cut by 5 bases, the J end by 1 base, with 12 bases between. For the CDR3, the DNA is TGTGCCAGCAGTCCCGCCAGGGTATCCTACGAGCAGTACTTC. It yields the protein CASSPARVSYEQYF.

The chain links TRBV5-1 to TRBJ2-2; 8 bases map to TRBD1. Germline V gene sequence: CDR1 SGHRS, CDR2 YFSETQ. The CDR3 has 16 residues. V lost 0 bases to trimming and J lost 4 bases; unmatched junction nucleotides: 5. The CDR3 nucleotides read TGCGCCAGCAGCTTGGGGACAGGGCGAGTCACCGGGGAGCTGTTTTTT. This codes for CASSLGTGRVTGELFF.

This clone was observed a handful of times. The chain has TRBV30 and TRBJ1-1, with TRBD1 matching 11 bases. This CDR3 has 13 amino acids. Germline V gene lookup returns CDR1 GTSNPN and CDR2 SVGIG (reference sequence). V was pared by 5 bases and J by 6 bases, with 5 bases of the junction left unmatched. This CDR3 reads CAWGVGQGAEAFF. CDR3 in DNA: TGTGCCTGGGGAGTGGGACAGGGGGCTGAAGCTTTCTTT.

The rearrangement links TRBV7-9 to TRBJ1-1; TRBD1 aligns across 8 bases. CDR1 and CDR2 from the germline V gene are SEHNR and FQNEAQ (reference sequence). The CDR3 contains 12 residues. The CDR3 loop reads CAGQERDTEAFF. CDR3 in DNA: TGTGCGGGACAGGAGAGGGACACTGAAGCTTTCTTT.

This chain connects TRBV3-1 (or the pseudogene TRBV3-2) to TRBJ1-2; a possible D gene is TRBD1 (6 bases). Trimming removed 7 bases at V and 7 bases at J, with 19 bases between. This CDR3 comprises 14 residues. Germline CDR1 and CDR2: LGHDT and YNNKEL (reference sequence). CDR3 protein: CASTPGAGDSGYTF. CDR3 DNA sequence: TGTGCCAGCACCCCTGGGGCAGGGGATAGTGGCTACACCTTC.

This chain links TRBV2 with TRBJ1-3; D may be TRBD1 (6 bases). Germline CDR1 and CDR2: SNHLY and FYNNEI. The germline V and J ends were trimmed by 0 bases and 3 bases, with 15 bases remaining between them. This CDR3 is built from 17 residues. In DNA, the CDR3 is TGTGCCAGCAGTGAAGCGTGGGGGGGGCTCGGTGGAAACACCATATATTTT. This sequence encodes CASSEAWGGLGGNTIYF.

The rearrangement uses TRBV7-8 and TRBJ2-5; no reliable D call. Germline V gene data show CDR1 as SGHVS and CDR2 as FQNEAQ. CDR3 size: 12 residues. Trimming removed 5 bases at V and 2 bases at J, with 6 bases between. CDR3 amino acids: CASSRIQETQYF. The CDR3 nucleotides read TGTGCCAGCAGCCGTATTCAAGAGACCCAGTACTTC.

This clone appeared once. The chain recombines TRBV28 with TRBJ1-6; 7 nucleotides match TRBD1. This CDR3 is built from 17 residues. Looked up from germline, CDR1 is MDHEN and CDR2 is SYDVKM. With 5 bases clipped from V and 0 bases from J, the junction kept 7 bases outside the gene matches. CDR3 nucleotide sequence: TGTGCCAGCAGTGGGACAGCCTCCTCCTCCTATAATTCACCCCTCCACTTT. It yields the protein CASSGTASSSYNSPLHF.

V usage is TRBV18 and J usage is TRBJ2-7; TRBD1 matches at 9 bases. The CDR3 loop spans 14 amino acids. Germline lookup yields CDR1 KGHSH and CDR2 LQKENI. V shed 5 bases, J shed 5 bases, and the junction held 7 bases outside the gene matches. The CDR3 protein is CASSSRGQGDEQYF. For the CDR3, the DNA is TGTGCCAGCTCAAGCAGGGGACAGGGCGACGAGCAGTACTTC.

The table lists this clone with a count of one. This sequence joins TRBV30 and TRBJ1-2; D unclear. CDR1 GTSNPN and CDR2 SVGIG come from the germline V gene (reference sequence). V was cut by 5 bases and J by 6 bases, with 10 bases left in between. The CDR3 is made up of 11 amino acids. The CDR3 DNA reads TGTGCCTGGGGGCTGAGGGATGGCTACACCTTC. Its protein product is CAWGLRDGYTF.

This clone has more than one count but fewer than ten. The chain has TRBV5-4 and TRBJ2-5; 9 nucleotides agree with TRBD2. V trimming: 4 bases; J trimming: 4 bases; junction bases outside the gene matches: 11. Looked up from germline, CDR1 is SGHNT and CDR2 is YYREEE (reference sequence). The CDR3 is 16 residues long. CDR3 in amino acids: CASSPSGREGGETQYF. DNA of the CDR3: TGTGCCAGCAGCCCGTCCGGGCGGGAGGGCGGAGAGACCCAGTACTTC.

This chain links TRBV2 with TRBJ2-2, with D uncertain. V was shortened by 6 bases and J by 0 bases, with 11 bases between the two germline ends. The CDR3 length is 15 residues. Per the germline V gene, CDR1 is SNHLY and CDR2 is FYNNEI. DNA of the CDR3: TGTGCCAGCAGCCTGACACTCGCGAACACCGGGGAGCTGTTTTTT. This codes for CASSLTLANTGELFF.

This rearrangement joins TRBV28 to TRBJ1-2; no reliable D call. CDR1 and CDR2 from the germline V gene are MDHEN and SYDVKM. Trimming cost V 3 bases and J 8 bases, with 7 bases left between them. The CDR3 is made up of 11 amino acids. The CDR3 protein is CASSFSGGYTF. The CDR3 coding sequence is TGTGCCAGCAGTTTCAGCGGGGGCTACACCTTC.

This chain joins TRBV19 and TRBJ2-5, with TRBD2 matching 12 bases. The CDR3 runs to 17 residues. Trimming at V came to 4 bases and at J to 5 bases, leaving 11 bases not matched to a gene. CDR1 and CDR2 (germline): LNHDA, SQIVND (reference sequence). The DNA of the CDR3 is TGTGCCAGTAGTACGAGACCGGGACTAGCGGGCCGGGAGACCCAGTACTTC. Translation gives CASSTRPGLAGRETQYF. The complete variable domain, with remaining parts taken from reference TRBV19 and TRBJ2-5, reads DGGITQSPKYLFRKEGQNVTLSCEQNLNHDAMYWYRQDPGQGLRLIYYSQIVNDFQKGDIAEGYSVSREKKESFPLTVTSAQKNPTAFYLCASSTRPGLAGRETQYFGPGTRLLVL.

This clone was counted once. This CDR3 reads CASSQESAGFVDEQFF. CDR3 bases: TGCGCCAGCAGCCAAGAGTCGGCAGGCTTTGTGGATGAGCAGTTCTTC. This chain joins TRBV4-3 and TRBJ2-1, with D unresolved. Looked up from germline, CDR1 is LGHNA and CDR2 is YSLEER. The CDR3 is 16 amino acids. Trimming pared 0 bases from V and 8 bases from J, leaving 17 bases between.

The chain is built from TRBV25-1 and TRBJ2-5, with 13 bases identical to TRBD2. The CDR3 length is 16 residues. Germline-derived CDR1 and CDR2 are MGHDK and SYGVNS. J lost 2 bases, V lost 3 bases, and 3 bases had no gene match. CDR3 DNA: TGTGCCAGCAGTGAGCCGGGACTAGCGGGACAAGAGACCCAGTACTTC. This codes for CASSEPGLAGQETQYF.

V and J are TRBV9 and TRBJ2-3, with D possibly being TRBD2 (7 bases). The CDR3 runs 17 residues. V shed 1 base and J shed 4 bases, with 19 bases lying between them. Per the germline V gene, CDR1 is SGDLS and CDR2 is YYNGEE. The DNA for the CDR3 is TGTGCCAGCAGCGTAACCCCGAGGGGGGAGGGGTCAGATACGCAGTATTTT. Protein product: CASSVTPRGEGSDTQYF.

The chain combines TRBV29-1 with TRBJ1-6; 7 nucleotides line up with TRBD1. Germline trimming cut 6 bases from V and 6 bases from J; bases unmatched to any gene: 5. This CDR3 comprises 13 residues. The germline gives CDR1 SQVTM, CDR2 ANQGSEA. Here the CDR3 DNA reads TGCAGCGTGAGGCGGGACAGTAATTCACCCCTCCACTTT. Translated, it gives CSVRRDSNSPLHF.

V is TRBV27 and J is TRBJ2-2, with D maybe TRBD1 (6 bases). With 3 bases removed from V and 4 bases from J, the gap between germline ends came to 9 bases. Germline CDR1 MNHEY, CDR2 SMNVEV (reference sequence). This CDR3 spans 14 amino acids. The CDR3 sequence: CASSFQGSTGELFF. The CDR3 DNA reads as TGTGCCAGCAGTTTCCAGGGGAGCACCGGGGAGCTGTTTTTT.